This T cell receptor (beta chain) was sequenced during a study of blood T cell repertoires in COVID-19. Study as a whole: COVID-19 samples from acute and convalescent phases originated in the United States, Italy and Spain. T cells, B-cell-depleted T cells, or PBMCs supplied cDNA or gDNA.

The CDR3 runs 14 residues. The trim removed 3 bases at V and 1 base at J, leaving 3 bases unmatched. Germline V gives CDR1 SGHRS, CDR2 YFSETQ. As originally analysed: Amplification of reference gene primers provided the estimated nucleated cell counts. The assay was immunoSEQ multiplex PCR, and TCRdb's table has in-frame clones only and misses some. That table gives V, J and clone size, and the DNA gave D and trimming. The data show 95,000 or so clones, around 86% seen once. The chain employs TRBV5-1 and TRBJ1-1; TRBD1 aligns across 7 bases. The origin of this receptor is a woman in her sixties or seventies with acute or convalescent COVID-19. The sample taken for sequencing was peripheral blood. The CDR3 sequence is CASSWRTGNTEAFF. The CDR3 DNA is TGCGCCAGCAGCTGGAGGACAGGGAACACTGAAGCTTTCTTT. Combining the CDR3 with reference TRBV5-1 and TRBJ1-1 gives the whole variable domain KAGVTQTPRYLIKTRGQQVTLSCSPISGHRSVSWYQQTPGQGLQFLFEYFSETQRNKGNFPGRFSGRQFSNSRSEMNVSTLELGDSALYLCASSWRTGNTEAFFGQGTRLTVV.